These 12 T cell receptor beta chains originate from one sample sequenced in a study of monozygotic twins with inflammatory bowel disease. TCRdb re-called the 5' RACE reads; every CDR3 protein appears as one record, without DNA. This sample's table has a few hundred thousand distinct CDR3 sequences. Sequencing was performed on blood. These receptors all stem from a human donor with ulcerative colitis or Crohn's disease, or a healthy co-twin of an affected twin (not recorded which).

The chain joins TRBV3-1 to TRBJ2-3. The CDR3 loop spans 13 amino acids. Germline CDR1 reads LGHDT; CDR2 reads YNNKEL (reference sequence). The CDR3 protein is CASTQNSANTQYF.

V and J are TRBV20-1 and TRBJ2-7; the D call from TCRdb, TRBD1, cannot be confirmed without DNA. CDR1 is DFQATT, CDR2 SNEGSKA, per germline (reference sequence). The CDR3 loop spans 16 amino acids. CDR3 protein: CSAPLLFGGGGYEQYF.

V and J are TRBV2 and TRBJ2-1; no DNA is available, so the TRBD2 call from TCRdb remains unchecked. Germline V gene sequence: CDR1 SNHLY, CDR2 FYNNEI. The CDR3 extends over 15 amino acids. This CDR3 is CASSVREGSYNEQFF.

The chain recombines TRBV7-9 with TRBJ2-7; TCRdb's D call, TRBD1, is unchecked because there is no DNA. CDR3 length equals 15 residues. The germline CDR1 and CDR2 sequences are SEHNR and FQNEAQ (reference sequence). CDR3 sequence: CASSWSDRGLAEQYF. Based on the CDR3 plus reference TRBV7-9 and TRBJ2-7, the full variable domain is DTGVSQNPRHKITKRGQNVTFRCDPISEHNRLYWYRQTLGQGPEFLTYFQNEAQLEKSRLLSDRFSAERPKGSFSTLEIQRTEQGDSAMYLCASSWSDRGLAEQYFGPGTRLTVT.

The V and J genes are TRBV6-2 or TRBV6-3 and TRBJ2-7; the D call from TCRdb, TRBD1, cannot be confirmed without DNA. Germline CDR1 is MNHEY and CDR2 is SVGEGT. CDR3 length: 15 residues. CDR3 residues: CASTLRRDRGYEQYF.

This chain links TRBV7-2 with TRBJ1-5; no DNA is available, so the TRBD1 call from TCRdb remains unchecked. CDR3 size: 14 residues. The V gene's germline CDR1 is SGHTA and CDR2 FQGNSA. The CDR3 spells CASSHRQINQPQHF.

The chain recombines TRBV7-2 with TRBJ2-7; with no DNA, the TCRdb D assignment of TRBD1 cannot be verified. Per germline, CDR1 SGHTA and CDR2 FQGNSA. CDR3 length: 13 residues. Here the CDR3 reads CASSSQREYEQYF.

The chain has TRBV10-3 and TRBJ1-1; without DNA, the TCRdb call of TRBD1 cannot be checked. Germline lookup yields CDR1 ENHRY and CDR2 SYGVKD. The CDR3 totals 18 residues. CDR3 amino acids: CAISETPGQGAGGTEAFF.

This chain uses TRBV7-2 with TRBJ2-2; TCRdb gives TRBD2 as the D gene, but with no DNA this cannot be confirmed. The germline V gene encodes CDR1 SGHTA and CDR2 FQGNSA. The CDR3 spans 14 residues. This chain's CDR3 is CASSYRGGLGELFF.

The rearrangement joins TRBV3-1 to TRBJ2-3; TCRdb gives TRBD2 as the D gene, but with no DNA this cannot be confirmed. The germline gives CDR1 LGHDT, CDR2 YNNKEL (reference sequence). The CDR3 consists of 16 residues. CDR3 loop: CASSHSGGGRRSTQYF.

The J gene is TRBJ2-1, the V gene TRBV2; TCRdb's D call of TRBD2 is untestable without DNA. Germline-derived CDR1 and CDR2 are SNHLY and FYNNEI. The CDR3 contains 15 residues. The CDR3 protein is CASSVSGGTFEEQFF. Filled out from reference TRBV2 and TRBJ2-1, the complete variable domain reads EPEVTQTPSHQVTQMGQEVILRCVPISNHLYFYWYRQILGQKVEFLVSFYNNEISEKSEIFDDQFSVERPDGSNFTLKIRSTKLEDSAMYFCASSVSGGTFEEQFFGPGTRLTVL.

The CDR3 region is CSARGVGPNSPLHF. The chain joins TRBV20-1 to TRBJ1-6; TCRdb calls TRBD1, which cannot be checked without DNA. Germline CDR1 and CDR2: DFQATT and SNEGSKA (reference sequence). The CDR3 totals 14 residues.